This T cell receptor (beta chain) emerged from a study of blood T cell repertoires in COVID-19. Across the study: The United States, Italy and Spain were the sources of the acute and convalescent COVID-19 samples. The analysed material was cDNA or gDNA that came from T cells, B-cell-depleted T cells, or PBMCs.

In the authors' workflow: Nucleated cell number was recorded as an estimate derived from reference gene primer amplification. Sequencing used immunoSEQ multiplex PCR; TCRdb keeps in-frame clones, though not all of them. The V and J calls and clone size were taken over from that table, and D and trimming were inferred from the DNA. The table lists 220,000 or so clones, approximately 82% of them singletons. The V segment lost 1 base and the J segment 8 bases; nucleotides outside the gene matches: 5. This CDR3 has 15 amino acids. The germline CDR1 and CDR2 sequences are SNHLY and FYNNEI. The specimen sequenced was peripheral blood. This receptor was taken from a woman older than 75 with acute or convalescent COVID-19. The chain is built from TRBV2 and TRBJ1-4; 9 bases line up with TRBD1. The CDR3 protein is CASSEGGQGWEKLFF. The CDR3 DNA reads TGTGCCAGCAGTGAAGGAGGACAGGGGTGGGAAAAACTGTTTTTT.